Following are 2 T cell receptor beta chains from one sample sequenced in a study of cytomegalovirus exposure and HLA in healthy donors. Both 60 Vbeta primers and 13 Jbeta primers went into the PCR. Method: immunoSEQ multiplex PCR; TCRdb's copy keeps in-frame clones and lacks some. The data show around 120,000 clones, with 75% to 90% seen just once and 3% to 4% held by the top ten. The sample was PBMCs. These receptors originate from a male donor in good health and CMV-seronegative.

The chain uses TRBV30 and TRBJ1-1; D is undetermined. CDR1 and CDR2 from the germline V gene are GTSNPN and SVGIG (reference sequence). V lost 1 base and J 10 bases, leaving 10 bases between the germline ends. The CDR3 loop spans 11 amino acids. CDR3 region: CAWSDRVVAFF. In DNA, the CDR3 is TGTGCCTGGAGTGATCGCGTGGTAGCTTTCTTT.

The V gene is TRBV28, the J gene TRBJ1-2; maybe TRBD1 (5 bases). CDR1 and CDR2 from the germline V gene are MDHEN and SYDVKM. Trimming stripped 5 bases from V and 7 bases from J, with 17 bases between. The CDR3 length is 14 residues. CDR3 sequence (DNA): TGTGCCAGCAGTCCCATTCTCAGGGTTTCTGGCTACACCTTC. Protein product: CASSPILRVSGYTF.